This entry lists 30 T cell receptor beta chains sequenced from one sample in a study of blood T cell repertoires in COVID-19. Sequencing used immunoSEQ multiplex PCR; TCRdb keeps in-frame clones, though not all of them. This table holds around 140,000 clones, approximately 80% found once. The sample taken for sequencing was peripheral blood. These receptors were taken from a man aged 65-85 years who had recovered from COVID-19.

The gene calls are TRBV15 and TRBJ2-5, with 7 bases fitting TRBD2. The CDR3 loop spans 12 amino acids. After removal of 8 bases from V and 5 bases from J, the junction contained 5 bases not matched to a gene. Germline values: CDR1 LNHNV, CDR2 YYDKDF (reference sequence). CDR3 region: CATHGGGETQYF. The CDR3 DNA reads TGTGCCACCCACGGGGGAGGGGAGACCCAGTACTTC.

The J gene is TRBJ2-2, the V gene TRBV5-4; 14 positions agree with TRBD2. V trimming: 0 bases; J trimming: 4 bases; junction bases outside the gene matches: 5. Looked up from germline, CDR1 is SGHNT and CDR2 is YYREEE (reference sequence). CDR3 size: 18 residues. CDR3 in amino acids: CASSLGLAGGPGTGELFF. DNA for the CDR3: TGTGCCAGCAGCTTGGGACTAGCGGGAGGGCCGGGCACCGGGGAGCTGTTTTTT.

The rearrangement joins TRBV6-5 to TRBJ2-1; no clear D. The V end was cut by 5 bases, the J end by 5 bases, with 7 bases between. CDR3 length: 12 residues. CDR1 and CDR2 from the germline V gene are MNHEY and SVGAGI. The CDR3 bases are TGTGCCAGCAGTAGGAGTGACAATGAGCAGTTCTTC. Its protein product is CASSRSDNEQFF.

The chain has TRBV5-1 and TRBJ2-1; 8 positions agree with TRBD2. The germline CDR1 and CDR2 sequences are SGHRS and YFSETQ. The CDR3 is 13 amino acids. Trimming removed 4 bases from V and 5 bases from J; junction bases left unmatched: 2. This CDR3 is CASSILADNEQFF. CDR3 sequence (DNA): TGCGCCAGCAGCATACTAGCGGACAATGAGCAGTTCTTC. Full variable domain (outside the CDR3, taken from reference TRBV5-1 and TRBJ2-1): KAGVTQTPRYLIKTRGQQVTLSCSPISGHRSVSWYQQTPGQGLQFLFEYFSETQRNKGNFPGRFSGRQFSNSRSEMNVSTLELGDSALYLCASSILADNEQFFGPGTRLTVL.

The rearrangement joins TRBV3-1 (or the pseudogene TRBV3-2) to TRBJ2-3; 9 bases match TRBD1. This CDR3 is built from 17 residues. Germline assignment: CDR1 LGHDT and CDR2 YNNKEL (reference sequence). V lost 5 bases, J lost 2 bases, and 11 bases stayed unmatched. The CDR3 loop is CASSGATGTGNTDTQYF. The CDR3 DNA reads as TGTGCCAGCAGCGGAGCAACCGGGACAGGGAACACAGATACGCAGTATTTT.

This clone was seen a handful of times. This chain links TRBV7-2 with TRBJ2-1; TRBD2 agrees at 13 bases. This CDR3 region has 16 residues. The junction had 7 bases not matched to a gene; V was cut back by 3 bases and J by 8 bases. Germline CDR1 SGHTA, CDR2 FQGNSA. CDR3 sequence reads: CASSFLPGTSGDEQFF. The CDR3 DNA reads TGTGCCAGCAGCTTCCTTCCCGGGACTAGCGGGGATGAGCAGTTCTTC.

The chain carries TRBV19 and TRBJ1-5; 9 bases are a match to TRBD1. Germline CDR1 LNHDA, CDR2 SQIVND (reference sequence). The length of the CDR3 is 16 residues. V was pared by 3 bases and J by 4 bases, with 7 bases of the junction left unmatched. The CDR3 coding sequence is TGTGCCAGTAGTATGTTTGGGACAGGGATAAATCAGCCCCAGCATTTT. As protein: CASSMFGTGINQPQHF.

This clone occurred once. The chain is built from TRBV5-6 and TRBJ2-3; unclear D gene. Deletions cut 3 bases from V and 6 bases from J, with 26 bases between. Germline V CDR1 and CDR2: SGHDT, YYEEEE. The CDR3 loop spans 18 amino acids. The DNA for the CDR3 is TGTGCCAGCAGCTCCCGATTATCTACGGTAGTACCTATGGATACGCAGTATTTT. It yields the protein CASSSRLSTVVPMDTQYF.

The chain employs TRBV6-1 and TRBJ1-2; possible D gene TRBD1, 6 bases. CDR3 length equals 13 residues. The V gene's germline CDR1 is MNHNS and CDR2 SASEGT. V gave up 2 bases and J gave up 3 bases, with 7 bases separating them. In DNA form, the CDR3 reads TGTGCCAGCAGTGAAACAGGGTACTATGGCTACACCTTC. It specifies CASSETGYYGYTF.

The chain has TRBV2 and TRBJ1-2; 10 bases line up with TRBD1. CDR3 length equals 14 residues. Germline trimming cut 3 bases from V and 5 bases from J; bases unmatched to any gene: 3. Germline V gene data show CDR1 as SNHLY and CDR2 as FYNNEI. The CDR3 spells CASSERTGGYGYTF. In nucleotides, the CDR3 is TGTGCCAGCAGTGAGAGGACAGGGGGTTATGGCTACACCTTC. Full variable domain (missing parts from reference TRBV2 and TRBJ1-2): EPEVTQTPSHQVTQMGQEVILRCVPISNHLYFYWYRQILGQKVEFLVSFYNNEISEKSEIFDDQFSVERPDGSNFTLKIRSTKLEDSAMYFCASSERTGGYGYTFGSGTRLTVV.

This CDR3 is CASSRQGVMNTEAFF. CDR3 nucleotide sequence: TGTGCCAGCAGTCGACAGGGGGTAATGAACACTGAAGCTTTCTTT. The chain combines TRBV27 with TRBJ1-1; 9 bases line up with TRBD1. Germline V gene sequence: CDR1 MNHEY, CDR2 SMNVEV (reference sequence). The CDR3 sequence is 15 residues long. The J segment lost 0 bases and the V segment lost 5 bases, leaving 4 bases of the junction unmatched.

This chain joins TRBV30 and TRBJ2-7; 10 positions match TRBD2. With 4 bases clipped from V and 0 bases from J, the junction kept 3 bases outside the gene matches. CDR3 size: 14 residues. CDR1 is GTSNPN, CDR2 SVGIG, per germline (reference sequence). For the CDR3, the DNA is TGTGCCTGGAAGAGCGGGAGGGCCTCCTACGAGCAGTACTTC. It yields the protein CAWKSGRASYEQYF.

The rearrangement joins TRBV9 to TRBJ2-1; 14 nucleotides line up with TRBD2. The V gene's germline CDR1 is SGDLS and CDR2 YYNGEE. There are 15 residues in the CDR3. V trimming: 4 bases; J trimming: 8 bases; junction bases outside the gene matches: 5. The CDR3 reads CASSPGTSGRDEQFF. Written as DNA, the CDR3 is TGTGCCAGCAGCCCAGGGACTAGCGGGAGAGATGAGCAGTTCTTC. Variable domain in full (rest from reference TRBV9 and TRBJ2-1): DSGVTQTPKHLITATGQRVTLRCSPRSGDLSVYWYQQSLDQGLQFLIQYYNGEERAKGNILERFSAQQFPDLHSELNLSSLELGDSALYFCASSPGTSGRDEQFFGPGTRLTVL.

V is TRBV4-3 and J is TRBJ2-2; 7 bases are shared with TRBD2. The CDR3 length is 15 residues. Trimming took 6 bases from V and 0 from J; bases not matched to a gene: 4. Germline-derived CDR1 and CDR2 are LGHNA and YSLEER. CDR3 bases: TGCGCCAGCAGGGGTCTAGCGGCGAACACCGGGGAGCTGTTTTTT. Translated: CASRGLAANTGELFF.

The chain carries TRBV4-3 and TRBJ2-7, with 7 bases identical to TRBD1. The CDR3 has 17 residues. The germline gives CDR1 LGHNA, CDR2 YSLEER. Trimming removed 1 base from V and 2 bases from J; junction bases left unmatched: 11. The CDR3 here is CASSQGRSGGSTYEQYF. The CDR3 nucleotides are TGCGCCAGCAGCCAAGGGAGGTCAGGGGGATCTACCTACGAGCAGTACTTC.

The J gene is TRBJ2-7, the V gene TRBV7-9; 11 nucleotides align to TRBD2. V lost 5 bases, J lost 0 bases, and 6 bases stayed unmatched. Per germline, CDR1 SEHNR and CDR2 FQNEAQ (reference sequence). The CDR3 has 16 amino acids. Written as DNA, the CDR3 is TGTGCCAGCAGCGTCCTAGCGGGAGGTATCTCCTACGAGCAGTACTTC. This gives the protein CASSVLAGGISYEQYF.

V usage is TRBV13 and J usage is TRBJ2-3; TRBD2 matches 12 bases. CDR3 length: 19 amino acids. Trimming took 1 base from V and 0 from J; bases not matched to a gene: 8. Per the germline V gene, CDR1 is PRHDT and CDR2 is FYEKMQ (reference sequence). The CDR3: CASSLEGLAGIPSTDTQYF. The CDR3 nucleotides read TGTGCCAGCAGCTTAGAGGGACTAGCGGGCATACCTAGCACAGATACGCAGTATTTT.

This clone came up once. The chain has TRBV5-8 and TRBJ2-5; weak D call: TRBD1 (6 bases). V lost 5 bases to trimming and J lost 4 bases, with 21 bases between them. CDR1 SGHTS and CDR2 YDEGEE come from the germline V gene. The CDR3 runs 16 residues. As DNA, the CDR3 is TGTGCCAGCAGACGGGGCCGGACAGACTCGGGAGAGACCCAGTACTTC. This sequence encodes CASRRGRTDSGETQYF.

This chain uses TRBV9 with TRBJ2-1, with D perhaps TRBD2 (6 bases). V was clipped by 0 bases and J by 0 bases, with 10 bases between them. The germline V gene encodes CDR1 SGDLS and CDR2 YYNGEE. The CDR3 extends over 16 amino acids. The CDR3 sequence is CASSVAPGVSYNEQFF. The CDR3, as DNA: TGTGCCAGCAGCGTAGCCCCGGGAGTCTCCTACAATGAGCAGTTCTTC.

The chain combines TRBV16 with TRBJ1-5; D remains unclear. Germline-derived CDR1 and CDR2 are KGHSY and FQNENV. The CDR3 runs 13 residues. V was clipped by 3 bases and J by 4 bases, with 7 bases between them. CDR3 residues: CASSHSLNQPQHF. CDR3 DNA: TGTGCCAGCAGCCATTCACTTAATCAGCCCCAGCATTTT.

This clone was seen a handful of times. CDR3: CASSSFGGANTGELFF. The CDR3 bases are TGTGCCAGCAGCTCCTTCGGGGGTGCGAACACCGGGGAGCTGTTTTTT. V and J are TRBV5-4 and TRBJ2-2; possible D gene TRBD2, 6 bases. Trimming shortened V by 3 bases and J by 0 bases, and 12 bases separated the two germline ends. Looked up from germline, CDR1 is SGHNT and CDR2 is YYREEE (reference sequence). This CDR3 spans 16 amino acids.

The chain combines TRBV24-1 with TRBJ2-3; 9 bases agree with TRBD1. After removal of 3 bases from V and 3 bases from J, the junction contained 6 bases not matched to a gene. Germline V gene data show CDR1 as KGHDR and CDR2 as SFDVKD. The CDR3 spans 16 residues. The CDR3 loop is CATSDAPGTGTDTQYF. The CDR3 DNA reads TGTGCCACCAGTGATGCCCCCGGGACAGGGACAGATACGCAGTATTTT.

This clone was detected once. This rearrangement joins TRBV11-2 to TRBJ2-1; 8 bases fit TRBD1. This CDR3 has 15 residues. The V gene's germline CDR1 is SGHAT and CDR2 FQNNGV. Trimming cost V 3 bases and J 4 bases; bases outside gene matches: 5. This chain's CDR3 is CASSFPGGQYNEQFF. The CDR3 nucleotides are TGTGCCAGCAGCTTTCCAGGGGGCCAATACAATGAGCAGTTCTTC.

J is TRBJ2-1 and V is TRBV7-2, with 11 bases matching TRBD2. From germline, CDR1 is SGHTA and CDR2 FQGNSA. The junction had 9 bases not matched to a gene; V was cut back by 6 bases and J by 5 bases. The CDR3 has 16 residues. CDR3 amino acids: CASSSSSGRPNNEQFF. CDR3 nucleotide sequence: TGTGCCAGCAGTTCTTCTAGCGGGAGGCCAAACAATGAGCAGTTCTTC.

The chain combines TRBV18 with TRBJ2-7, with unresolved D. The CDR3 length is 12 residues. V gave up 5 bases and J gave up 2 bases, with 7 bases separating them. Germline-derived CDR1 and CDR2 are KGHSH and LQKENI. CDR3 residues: CASSSRAYEQYF. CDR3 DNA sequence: TGTGCCAGCTCATCCCGGGCCTACGAGCAGTACTTC.

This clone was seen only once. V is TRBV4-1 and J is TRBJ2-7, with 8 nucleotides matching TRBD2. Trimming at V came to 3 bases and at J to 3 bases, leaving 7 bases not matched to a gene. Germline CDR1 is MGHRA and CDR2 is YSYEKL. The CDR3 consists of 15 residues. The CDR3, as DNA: TGCGCCAGCAGCCATGCAAGCGGGAGTGGCTACGAGCAGTACTTC. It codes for CASSHASGSGYEQYF.

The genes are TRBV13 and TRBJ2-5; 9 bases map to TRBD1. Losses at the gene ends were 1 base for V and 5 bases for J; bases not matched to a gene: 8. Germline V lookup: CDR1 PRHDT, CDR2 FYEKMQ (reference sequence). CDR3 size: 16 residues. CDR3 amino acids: CASSLAGQGMLETQYF. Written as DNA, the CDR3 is TGTGCCAGCAGCTTAGCGGGACAGGGTATGTTGGAGACCCAGTACTTC.

CDR3 sequence: CASKADSRTDTQYF. DNA for the CDR3: TGTGCCAGCAAGGCAGACAGCCGCACAGATACGCAGTATTTT. This sequence joins TRBV2 and TRBJ2-3; a possible D gene is TRBD1 (5 bases). V was pared by 7 bases and J by 1 base, with 12 bases between. In germline, CDR1 is SNHLY, CDR2 FYNNEI. CDR3 length: 14 residues.

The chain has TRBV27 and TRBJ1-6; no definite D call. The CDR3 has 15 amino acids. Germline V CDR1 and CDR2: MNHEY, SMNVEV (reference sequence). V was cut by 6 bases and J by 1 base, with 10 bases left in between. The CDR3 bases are TGTGCCAGCAGCAACCTACGGTCCTATAATTCACCCCTCCACTTT. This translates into CASSNLRSYNSPLHF.

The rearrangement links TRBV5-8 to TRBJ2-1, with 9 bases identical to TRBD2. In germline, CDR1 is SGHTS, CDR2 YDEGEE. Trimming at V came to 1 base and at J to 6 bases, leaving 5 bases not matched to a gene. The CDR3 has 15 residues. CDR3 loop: CASSLSGSGSNEQFF. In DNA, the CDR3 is TGTGCCAGCAGCTTGAGTGGTAGCGGGAGCAATGAGCAGTTCTTC.